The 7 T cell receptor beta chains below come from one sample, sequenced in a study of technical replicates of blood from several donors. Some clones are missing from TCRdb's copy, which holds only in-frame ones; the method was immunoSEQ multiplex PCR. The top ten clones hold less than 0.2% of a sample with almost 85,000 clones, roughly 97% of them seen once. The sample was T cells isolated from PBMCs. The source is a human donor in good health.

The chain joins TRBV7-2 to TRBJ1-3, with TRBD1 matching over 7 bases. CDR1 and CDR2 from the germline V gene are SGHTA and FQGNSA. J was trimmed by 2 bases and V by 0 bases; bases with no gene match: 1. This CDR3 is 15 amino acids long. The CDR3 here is CASSLAQGTGNTIYF. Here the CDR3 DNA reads TGTGCCAGCAGCTTAGCACAGGGGACTGGAAACACCATATATTTT. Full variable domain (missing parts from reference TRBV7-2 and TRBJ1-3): GAGVSQSPSNKVTEKGKDVELRCDPISGHTALYWYRQSLGQGLEFLIYFQGNSAPDKSGLPSDRFSAERTGGSVSTLTIQRTQQEDSAVYLCASSLAQGTGNTIYFGEGSWLTVV.

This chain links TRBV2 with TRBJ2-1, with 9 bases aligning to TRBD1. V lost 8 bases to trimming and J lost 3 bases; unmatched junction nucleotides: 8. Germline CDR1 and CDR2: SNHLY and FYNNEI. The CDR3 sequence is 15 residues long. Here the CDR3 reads CASGGMGQGYNEQFF. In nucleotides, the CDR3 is TGTGCCAGCGGGGGGATGGGACAGGGCTACAATGAGCAGTTCTTC.

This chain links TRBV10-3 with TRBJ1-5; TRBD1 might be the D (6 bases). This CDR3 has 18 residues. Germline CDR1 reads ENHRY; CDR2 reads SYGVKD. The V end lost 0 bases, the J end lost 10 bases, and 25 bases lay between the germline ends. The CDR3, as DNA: TGTGCCATCAGTGAGTCGACTTCGGGGGGGGCAGGGTGGTTACCCCAGCATTTT. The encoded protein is CAISESTSGGAGWLPQHF.

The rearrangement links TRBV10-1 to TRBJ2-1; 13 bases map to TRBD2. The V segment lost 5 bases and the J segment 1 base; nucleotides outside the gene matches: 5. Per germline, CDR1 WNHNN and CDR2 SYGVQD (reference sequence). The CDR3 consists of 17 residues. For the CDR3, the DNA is TGCGCCAGCAGTACTACGACTAGCGGGGGGTCCTACAATGAGCAGTTCTTC. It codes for CASSTTTSGGSYNEQFF.

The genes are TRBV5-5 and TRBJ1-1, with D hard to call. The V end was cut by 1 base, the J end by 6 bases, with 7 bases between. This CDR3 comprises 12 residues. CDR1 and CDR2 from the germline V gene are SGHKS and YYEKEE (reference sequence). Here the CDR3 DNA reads TGTGCCAGCAGCTTGTTGGTAGCTGAAGCTTTCTTT. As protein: CASSLLVAEAFF.

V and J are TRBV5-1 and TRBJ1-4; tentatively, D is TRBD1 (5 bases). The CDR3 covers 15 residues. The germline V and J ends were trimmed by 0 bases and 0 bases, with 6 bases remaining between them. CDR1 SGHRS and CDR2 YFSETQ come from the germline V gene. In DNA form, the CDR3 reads TGCGCCAGCAGCTTGGGGGGGGCAACTAATGAAAAACTGTTTTTT. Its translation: CASSLGGATNEKLFF.

The CDR3 is CASTTPGGSGEQFF. The CDR3 coding sequence is TGTGCCAGCACTACCCCTGGAGGATCAGGTGAGCAGTTCTTC. This chain joins TRBV6-1 and TRBJ2-1, with D tentatively TRBD2 (5 bases). CDR1 and CDR2 from the germline V gene are MNHNS and SASEGT. Trimming took off 7 bases at V and 9 bases at J, with 19 bases between the two ends. The CDR3 length is 14 residues.